This entry is about one T cell receptor beta chain. The clone's antigen remains unknown. Qualities for individual bases were not recorded, and no much larger clone is one base off. CDR1 and CDR2 are read off the germline V gene (reference sequence) as DFQATT and SNEGSKA. Germline trimming amounts to 6 bases on V and 5 bases on J, with 7 as the count of junction bases outside the gene matches. The cysteine opens and the phenylalanine closes a CDR3 of 14 amino acids. Only the CDR3 DNA stays, 42 bases, in frame from base 1. The sample belongs to a study of post-analysis software for immune sequencing data (dated by TCRdb to between 2015 and 2016). Some background on the complete study: The recorded disease courses included relapsing-remitting, secondary progressive and progressive-relapsing multiple sclerosis, and some patients had no subtype annotation. The patient repertoires were set against eleven to twelve previously published healthy control repertoires from donors whose ages ranged from about 6 to 27 years. A subset of samples was prepared in parallel using single-end sample barcoding, then pooled and co-amplified after Illumina adapter ligation.

Libraries were constructed by PCR. The run used an Illumina HiSeq 2500. To reduce PCR and sequencing biases, unique molecular identifiers were built into the TCR beta cDNA libraries. Every 1 to 10 million input T cells yielded roughly 0.5 million cDNA molecules, meaning each molecule approximated one T cell. The same protocol used for the earlier healthy control dataset was applied to prepare and sequence the patient libraries. Within a given batch, samples were prepared together, multiplexed and sequenced on the same HiSeq lane. From the authors' description of their analysis: Raw barcoded reads were processed with MIGEC, discarding single-read molecular identifier groups before consensus assembly and CDR3 extraction. VDJtools was used for post-analysis of the clonotype tables, and diversity was normalized by down-sampling every dataset to the size of the smallest sample. To correct batch-related cross-sample contamination, repertoire overlap clustering matched CDR3 amino acid sequences but not nucleotide sequences. Using fastp at Q25 and MiXCR, TCRdb reprocessed the public reads and kept productive beta chains. CDR3 protein sequences are deduplicated, and each keeps its most common genes and DNA. It is TCRdb's table, rather than the study itself, that gives the V and J calls and clone size. The sample table shows about 540,000 distinct CDR3 sequences, and 34% are seen once. The ten most abundant clones make up 6% of the sample.

To demonstrate the VDJtools post-analysis software, TCR beta repertoires were profiled from the peripheral blood of about a dozen young patients with multiple sclerosis. The patients with multiple sclerosis were children and adolescents between about 6 and 15 years of age. Summary of the overall study and its limitations: Significantly lower normalized Chao1 diversity was found in multiple sclerosis patients than in controls, suggesting substantial peripheral T-cell clonal expansion. Direct clustering with F measure revealed strong co-clustering of samples prepared in the same batch, which led to a batch-effect correction. Patients showed significantly higher frequencies than controls for roughly 5 TRBV segments, among them TRBV5-6, TRBV5-1 and TRBV20-1. The control group was slightly older than the multiple sclerosis patient group.

This sequence uses TRBV20-1 and TRBJ2-4; TRBD1 matches 10 bases in the middle. Sequencing was done on a sample of blood. This clonotype originated in a girl between 2 and 17 years old with multiple sclerosis. The CDR3 loop reads CSAFPGTGENIQYF. The DNA sequence follows: TGCAGTGCGTTCCCCGGGACAGGGGAAAACATTCAGTACTTC.